This record looks at one T cell receptor beta chain sequence and its context. Its antigen is currently unknown. Genomic DNA (from each subset) was split evenly across several immunoSEQ plates. Per the study methods: For the immunoSEQ data, sequences were junction-only without quality scores, so filtering differed. Using immunoSEQ multiplex PCR, the repertoire was profiled, and TCRdb retains in-frame clones only, with some absent. V, J and clone size reflect that table, while D and trimming were determined from the DNA. Of about 360,000 clones in the sample, around 67% were seen once. The entry originates in a study of shared clonotypes between healthy human individuals. Background on the study: The study drew on two women and a few men aged 18 to 49 as donors.

Whole-study results and caveats: Some clonotypes were shared by all four sorted-subset donors, while others were not shared. The non-shared ones had lower generation probabilities than the shared ones.

The sequence came from a man in his thirties or forties in good health. Input material: memory CD4+ T cells sorted from blood. Noted subset: CD45RA-negative fraction.

In DNA, the CDR3 is TGTGCCATCAGTGAGTCAACGGCAGGGGACTACAATGAGCAGTTCTTC. Amino acid sequence: CAISESTAGDYNEQFF. The chain recombines TRBV10-3 with TRBJ2-1, with D tentatively TRBD1 (6 bases). The length of the CDR3 is 16 residues. The V and J ends lost 0 bases and 3 bases respectively, with 12 bases between them. Germline assignment: CDR1 ENHRY and CDR2 SYGVKD.